These 29 T cell receptor beta chains came from one sample sequenced in a study of T cell responses to AZD1222 COVID-19 vaccine. Profiled with immunoSEQ multiplex PCR; TCRdb holds only in-frame clones, not every one. This sample has about 94,000 clones, with 70% to 90% found just once. The material was peripheral blood, obtained on day 0 of AZD1222 vaccination. Receptor source: an adult in good health.

V and J are TRBV5-1 and TRBJ2-6; 9 nucleotides line up with TRBD1. Trimming removed 3 bases from V and 0 bases from J; junction bases left unmatched: 7. The CDR3 spans 18 residues. CDR1 and CDR2 (germline): SGHRS, YFSETQ. CDR3 bases: TGCGCCAGCAGCTCCCCGGGACAGGGTTACTCTGGGGCCAACGTCCTGACTTTC. It codes for CASSSPGQGYSGANVLTF.

The rearrangement uses TRBV6-6 and TRBJ2-2; D call uncertain. This CDR3 contains 13 residues. V lost 4 bases, J lost 7 bases, and 10 bases lay in between. CDR1 is MNHNY and CDR2 is SVGAGI in the germline V gene (reference sequence). CDR3 sequence reads: CASSLHAGGELFF. The CDR3 DNA follows: TGTGCCAGCAGTTTGCACGCTGGCGGGGAGCTGTTTTTT.

V and J are TRBV30 and TRBJ1-2; 12 positions match TRBD1. Germline values: CDR1 GTSNPN, CDR2 SVGIG (reference sequence). This CDR3 is 12 amino acids long. The J segment lost 7 bases and the V segment lost 5 bases, leaving 2 bases of the junction unmatched. This chain's CDR3 is CAWEGQGAGYTF. In DNA, the CDR3 is TGTGCCTGGGAGGGACAGGGGGCTGGCTACACCTTC.

V gene TRBV9 combines with J gene TRBJ1-1, with a tentative D call TRBD1 (6 bases). CDR3 size: 15 residues. Trimming pared 6 bases from V and 2 bases from J, leaving 17 bases between. Germline CDR1 is SGDLS and CDR2 is YYNGEE. The CDR3 DNA follows: TGTGCCAGCACCAACCAACCCAGGGGTAACACTGAAGCTTTCTTT. It specifies CASTNQPRGNTEAFF.

The V and J genes are TRBV18 and TRBJ2-3, with D hard to call. Trimming took off 7 bases at V and 1 base at J, with 12 bases between the two ends. This CDR3 region has 14 residues. Germline CDR1 KGHSH, CDR2 LQKENI. This chain's CDR3 is CASLPSRGTDTQYF. In DNA form, the CDR3 reads TGTGCCAGCTTACCCTCCCGCGGCACAGATACGCAGTATTTT.

This chain connects TRBV4-1 to TRBJ2-1; a possible D gene is TRBD1 (6 bases). Trimming stripped 2 bases from V and 5 bases from J, with 13 bases between. The CDR3 has 15 residues. Germline CDR1 and CDR2: MGHRA and YSYEKL. The CDR3 bases are TGCGCCAGCAGCCAACTGGCAGGGGATAACAATGAGCAGTTCTTC. It codes for CASSQLAGDNNEQFF.

This chain uses TRBV25-1 with TRBJ1-2; D is perhaps TRBD1 (5 bases). This CDR3 has 13 amino acids. CDR1 and CDR2 (germline): MGHDK, SYGVNS. Trimming pared 7 bases from V and 5 bases from J, leaving 14 bases between. This chain's CDR3 is CASTPGTDYGYTF. The CDR3 nucleotides read TGTGCCAGCACCCCCGGGACCGATTATGGCTACACCTTC.

CDR3 region: CASSLGSGGYNNEQFF. CDR3 DNA: TGTGCCAGCAGCTTAGGATCGGGGGGGTATAACAATGAGCAGTTCTTC. J is TRBJ2-1 and V is TRBV7-7; 8 bases fit TRBD2. Per the germline V gene, CDR1 is SSHAT and CDR2 is FNYEAQ (reference sequence). This CDR3 has 16 amino acids. The trim removed 1 base at V and 5 bases at J, leaving 7 bases unmatched.

V usage is TRBV19 and J usage is TRBJ1-1, with unresolved D. This CDR3 comprises 12 residues. Germline V CDR1 and CDR2: LNHDA, SQIVND (reference sequence). Between the trimmed V and J ends, which lost 3 bases and 5 bases, there was a span of 7 bases. The CDR3: CASSIAGTEAFF. DNA of the CDR3: TGTGCCAGTAGTATTGCGGGTACTGAAGCTTTCTTT.

The chain links TRBV28 to TRBJ1-2; D is unresolved. CDR1 and CDR2 from the germline V gene are MDHEN and SYDVKM. The CDR3 is made up of 13 amino acids. Trimming pared 4 bases from V and 6 bases from J, leaving 12 bases between. The CDR3 loop reads CASSSDGTHGYTF. In nucleotides, the CDR3 is TGTGCCAGCAGTTCGGACGGCACTCATGGCTACACCTTC.

The chain employs TRBV7-2 and TRBJ2-7, with no clear D. Trimming took off 1 base at V and 3 bases at J, with 13 bases between the two ends. The germline CDR1 and CDR2 sequences are SGHTA and FQGNSA. The CDR3 has 15 residues. The CDR3 loop reads CASSLEGGNLYEQYF. The CDR3 region has the DNA TGTGCCAGCAGCTTAGAAGGCGGCAATCTCTACGAGCAGTACTTC.

The chain uses TRBV2 and TRBJ1-4; perhaps TRBD1 as D (5 bases). The length of the CDR3 is 16 residues. The germline V gene encodes CDR1 SNHLY and CDR2 FYNNEI. Trimming pared 4 bases from V and 7 bases from J, leaving 19 bases between. CDR3 sequence (DNA): TGTGCCAGCAGTGGGGGCCAGGGAGGCTTTGGTGAAAAACTGTTTTTT. It yields the protein CASSGGQGGFGEKLFF.

The count of this clone is one. The chain combines TRBV28 with TRBJ2-3, with D perhaps TRBD1 or TRBD2 (6 bases each). CDR1 and CDR2 from the germline V gene are MDHEN and SYDVKM. CDR3 length equals 13 residues. Between the trimmed V and J ends, which lost 5 bases and 9 bases, there was a span of 15 bases. The CDR3 reads CASSGQTGGTQYF. CDR3 sequence (DNA): TGTGCCAGCAGTGGTCAGACCGGGGGCACGCAGTATTTT. The variable domain in full, with the rest retrieved from reference TRBV28 and TRBJ2-3, is DVKVTQSSRYLVKRTGEKVFLECVQDMDHENMFWYRQDPGLGLRLIYFSYDVKMKEKGDIPEGYSVSREKKERFSLILESASTNQTSMYLCASSGQTGGTQYFGPGTRLTVL.

This clone was found a few times. This rearrangement joins TRBV2 to TRBJ1-3; D not certain. CDR1 is SNHLY, CDR2 FYNNEI, per germline. This CDR3 has 13 residues. Trimming removed 4 bases at V and 2 bases at J, with 6 bases between. The CDR3 DNA follows: TGTGCCAGCAGTGGGGATCCTGGAAACACCATATATTTT. Protein sequence: CASSGDPGNTIYF.

The chain recombines TRBV5-1 with TRBJ2-7, with TRBD1 matching over 7 bases. With V trimmed by 4 bases and J by 5 bases, 9 bases remained unmatched. The CDR3 has 14 amino acids. The germline gives CDR1 SGHRS, CDR2 YFSETQ. CDR3 protein: CASSPRTGDHEQYF. CDR3 nucleotide sequence: TGCGCCAGCAGCCCACGGACAGGTGACCACGAGCAGTACTTC.

The rearrangement uses TRBV4-1 and TRBJ2-3; TRBD2 aligns across 12 bases. This CDR3 contains 18 residues. Germline V gene lookup returns CDR1 MGHRA and CDR2 YSYEKL. The V and J ends lost 1 base and 5 bases, in that order; junction bases with no gene match: 10. CDR3 coding DNA: TGCGCCAGCAGCCAAGTGGCTAGCGGGGGGGCGTTGATAGATACGCAGTATTTT. Its protein is CASSQVASGGALIDTQYF.

This clone was seen a single time. DNA of the CDR3: TGTGCCAGCAGCTCCACAATGGGGACCCAGCATTTT. Translating gives CASSSTMGTQHF. This chain connects TRBV6-5 to TRBJ1-5; D gene unclear. Germline lookup yields CDR1 MNHEY and CDR2 SVGAGI. The CDR3 sequence is 12 residues long. Trimming removed 6 bases from V and 11 bases from J, with 14 bases in between.

V and J are TRBV30 and TRBJ1-1; D is ambiguous. Between the trimmed V and J ends, which lost 3 bases and 1 base, there was a span of 9 bases. This CDR3 has 13 amino acids. Per germline, CDR1 GTSNPN and CDR2 SVGIG (reference sequence). The CDR3 loop is CAWRGRRNTEAFF. In nucleotides, the CDR3 is TGTGCCTGGAGGGGCAGGCGGAACACTGAAGCTTTCTTT.

The chain has TRBV27 and TRBJ1-2; D is unclear. Trimming left V 0 bases short and J 5 bases short, with 13 bases between. Germline CDR1 MNHEY, CDR2 SMNVEV (reference sequence). The CDR3 spans 15 residues. The CDR3 loop is CASSLSLDRKYGYTF. The DNA of the CDR3 is TGTGCCAGCAGTTTATCCCTCGATCGAAAGTATGGCTACACCTTC.

The J gene is TRBJ1-1, the V gene TRBV7-2; possible D gene TRBD1, 5 bases. The CDR3 spans 14 residues. V lost 1 base and J 5 bases, leaving 11 bases between the germline ends. From germline, CDR1 is SGHTA and CDR2 FQGNSA. CDR3 DNA: TGTGCCAGCAGCTTAGAGGCGTGGGGGACTGAAGCTTTCTTT. It specifies CASSLEAWGTEAFF.

The genes are TRBV15 and TRBJ2-1; 9 bases agree with TRBD1. Germline CDR1 LNHNV, CDR2 YYDKDF (reference sequence). The CDR3 consists of 21 residues. J gave up 4 bases and V 3 bases, and 22 bases lay outside the gene matches. The CDR3 protein is CATSSERWTGVRTVGYNEQFF. In DNA, the CDR3 is TGTGCCACCAGCAGTGAACGGTGGACAGGGGTTCGGACGGTCGGTTACAATGAGCAGTTCTTC.

V is TRBV3-1 (or the pseudogene TRBV3-2) and J is TRBJ1-1; 8 nucleotides line up with TRBD1. The CDR3 runs to 16 residues. The germline V gene encodes CDR1 LGHDT and CDR2 YNNKEL (reference sequence). Trimming at V came to 2 bases and at J to 1 base, leaving 6 bases not matched to a gene. The CDR3 nucleotides are TGTGCCAGCAGCCAACAACTAGGACAGGGGAACACTGAAGCTTTCTTT. Translation: CASSQQLGQGNTEAFF.

The chain employs TRBV6-1 and TRBJ2-7; 10 nucleotides align to TRBD1. This CDR3 has 15 residues. The ends lost 3 bases at V and 4 bases at J; junction bases unmatched: 6. Germline V gene data show CDR1 as MNHNS and CDR2 as SASEGT. CDR3 sequence: CASSDRTGGGYEQYF. The CDR3 region has the DNA TGTGCCAGCAGTGATCGGACAGGGGGAGGTTACGAGCAGTACTTC.

The CDR3 loop is CASSLSADSPLHF. CDR3 bases: TGTGCCAGCAGTTTATCTGCAGATTCACCCCTCCACTTT. This chain joins TRBV27 and TRBJ1-6; D is undetermined. The CDR3 sequence is 13 residues long. The germline V gene encodes CDR1 MNHEY and CDR2 SMNVEV (reference sequence). Trimming removed 0 bases at V and 8 bases at J, with 5 bases between.

The rearrangement joins TRBV19 to TRBJ2-3; D is uncertain. Trimming shortened V by 5 bases and J by 3 bases, and 18 bases separated the two germline ends. Per the germline V gene, CDR1 is LNHDA and CDR2 is SQIVND (reference sequence). This CDR3 contains 16 residues. CDR3 sequence: CASSLSPNARTDTQYF. In nucleotides, the CDR3 is TGTGCCAGTAGTCTATCTCCCAACGCCCGGACAGATACGCAGTATTTT.

V is TRBV5-5 and J is TRBJ2-6, with D possibly matching TRBD1 (5 bases). The CDR3 runs 17 residues. Trimming took 0 bases from V and 4 from J, leaving 14 bases between them. Looked up from germline, CDR1 is SGHKS and CDR2 is YYEKEE (reference sequence). CDR3: CASSLGQPGPGANVLTF. The CDR3 DNA follows: TGTGCCAGCAGCTTGGGTCAACCAGGGCCCGGGGCCAACGTCCTGACTTTC.

The chain is built from TRBV11-2 and TRBJ1-4; no clear D. The V and J ends lost 1 base and 0 bases respectively, with 3 bases between them. The length of the CDR3 is 14 residues. CDR1 is SGHAT and CDR2 is FQNNGV in the germline V gene. DNA for the CDR3: TGTGCCAGCAGCTTAGCTGCAACTAATGAAAAACTGTTTTTT. It is translated as CASSLAATNEKLFF.

The V and J genes are TRBV5-4 and TRBJ2-2; D is undetermined. V was trimmed by 1 base and J by 1 base, leaving 17 bases between them. This CDR3 has 18 amino acids. Germline V gene data show CDR1 as SGHNT and CDR2 as YYREEE (reference sequence). The CDR3 here is CASSLPLGLSWNTGELFF. The CDR3 DNA reads as TGTGCCAGCAGCTTGCCTTTAGGATTAAGTTGGAACACCGGGGAGCTGTTTTTT.

This sequence joins TRBV28 and TRBJ1-2, with 8 bases that match TRBD1. CDR1 MDHEN and CDR2 SYDVKM come from the germline V gene. V lost 5 bases to trimming and J lost 2 bases; unmatched junction nucleotides: 13. The CDR3 consists of 17 residues. Here the CDR3 reads CASSPPLRTGRNYGYTF. CDR3 DNA: TGTGCCAGCAGTCCACCCCTCCGGACAGGGAGGAACTATGGCTACACCTTC.